This T cell receptor (beta chain) was sequenced during a study of blood T cell repertoires in COVID-19. Methods used by the authors: Amplification from reference gene primers served as the basis for estimated nucleated cell counts. Some clones are missing from TCRdb's copy, which holds only in-frame ones; the method was immunoSEQ multiplex PCR. For V, J and clone size, that table is used; D and trimming come from the DNA. The sample includes over 55,000 clones, roughly 86% seen only once; the top ten take 7.4%. The CDR3 sequence is 16 residues long. Trimming removed 4 bases from V and 0 bases from J, with 13 bases in between. Germline assignment: CDR1 MNHEY and CDR2 SVGAGI.

This receptor was identified in a human donor with active COVID-19. The donor label of this sample is uncertain. What was sequenced was peripheral blood. J is TRBJ1-3 and V is TRBV6-5, with unresolved D. The CDR3 DNA follows: TGTGCCAGCAGTTCTCAACCGGGAAGCTCTGGAAACACCATATATTTT. It translates to CASSSQPGSSGNTIYF.